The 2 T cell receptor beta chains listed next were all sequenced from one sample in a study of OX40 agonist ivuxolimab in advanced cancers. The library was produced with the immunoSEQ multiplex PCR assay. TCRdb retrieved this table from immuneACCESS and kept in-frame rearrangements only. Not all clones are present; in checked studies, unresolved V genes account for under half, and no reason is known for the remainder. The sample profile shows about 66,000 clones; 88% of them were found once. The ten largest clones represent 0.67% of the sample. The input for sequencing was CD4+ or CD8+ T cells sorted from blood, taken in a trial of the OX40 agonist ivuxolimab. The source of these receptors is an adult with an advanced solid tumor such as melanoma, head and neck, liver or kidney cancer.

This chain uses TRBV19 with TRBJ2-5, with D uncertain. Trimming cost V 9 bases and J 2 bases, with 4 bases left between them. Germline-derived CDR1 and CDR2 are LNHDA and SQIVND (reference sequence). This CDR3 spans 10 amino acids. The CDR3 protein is CASGQETQYF. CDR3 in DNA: TGTGCCAGCGGACAAGAGACCCAGTACTTC.

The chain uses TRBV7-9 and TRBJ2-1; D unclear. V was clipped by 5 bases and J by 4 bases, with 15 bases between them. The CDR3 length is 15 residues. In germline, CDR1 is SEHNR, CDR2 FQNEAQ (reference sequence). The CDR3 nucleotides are TGTGCCAGCAGCCGAGACTTACTCACGTACAATGAGCAGTTCTTC. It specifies CASSRDLLTYNEQFF.